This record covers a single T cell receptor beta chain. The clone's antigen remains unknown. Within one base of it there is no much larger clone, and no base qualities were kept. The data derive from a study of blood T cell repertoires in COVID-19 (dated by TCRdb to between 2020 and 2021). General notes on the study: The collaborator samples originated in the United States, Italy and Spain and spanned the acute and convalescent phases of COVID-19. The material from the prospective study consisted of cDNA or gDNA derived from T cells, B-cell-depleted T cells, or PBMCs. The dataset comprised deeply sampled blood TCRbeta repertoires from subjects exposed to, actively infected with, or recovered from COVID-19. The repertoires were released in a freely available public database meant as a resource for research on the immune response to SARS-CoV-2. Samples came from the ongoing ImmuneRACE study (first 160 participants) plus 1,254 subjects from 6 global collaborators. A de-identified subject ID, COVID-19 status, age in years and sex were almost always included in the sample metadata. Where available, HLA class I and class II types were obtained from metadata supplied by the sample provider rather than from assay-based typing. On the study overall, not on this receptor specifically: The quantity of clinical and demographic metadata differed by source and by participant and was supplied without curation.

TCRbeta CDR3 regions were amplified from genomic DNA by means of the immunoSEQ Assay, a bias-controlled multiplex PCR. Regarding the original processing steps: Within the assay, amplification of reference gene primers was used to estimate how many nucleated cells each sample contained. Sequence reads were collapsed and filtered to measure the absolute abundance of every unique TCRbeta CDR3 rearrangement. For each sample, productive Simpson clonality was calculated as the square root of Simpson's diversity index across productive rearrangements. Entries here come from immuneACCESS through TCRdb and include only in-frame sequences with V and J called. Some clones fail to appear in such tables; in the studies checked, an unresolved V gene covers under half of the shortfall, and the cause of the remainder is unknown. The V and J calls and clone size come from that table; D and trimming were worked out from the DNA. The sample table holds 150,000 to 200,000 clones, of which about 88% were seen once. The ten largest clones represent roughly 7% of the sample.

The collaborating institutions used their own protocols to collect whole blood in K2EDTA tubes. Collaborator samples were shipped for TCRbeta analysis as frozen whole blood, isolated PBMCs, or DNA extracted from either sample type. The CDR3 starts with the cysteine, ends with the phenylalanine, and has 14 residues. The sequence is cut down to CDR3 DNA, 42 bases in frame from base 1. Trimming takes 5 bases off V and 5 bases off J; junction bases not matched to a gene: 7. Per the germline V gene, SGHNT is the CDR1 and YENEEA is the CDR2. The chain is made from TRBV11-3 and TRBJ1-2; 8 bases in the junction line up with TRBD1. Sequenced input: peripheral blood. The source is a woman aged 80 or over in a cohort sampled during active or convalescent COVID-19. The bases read TGTGCCAGCAGCGAACGGACAGGGCTTTATGGCTACACCTTC. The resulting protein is CASSERTGLYGYTF. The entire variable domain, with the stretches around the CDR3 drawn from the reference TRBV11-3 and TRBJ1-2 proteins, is EAGVVQSPRYKIIEKKQPVAFWCNPISGHNTLYWYLQNLGQGPELLIRYENEEAVDDSQLPKDRFSAERLKGVDSTLKIQPAELGDSAVYLCASSERTGLYGYTFGSGTRLTVV.